These 17 T cell receptor beta chains were all obtained from the same sample, sequenced in a study of control samples from healthy donors and cancer patients. The protocol was immunoSEQ multiplex PCR, while the TCRdb copy is restricted to in-frame clones and leaves out a portion. In the table there are more than 120,000 clones, 91% of which are singletons. The material sequenced was blood. These receptors were obtained from a man younger than 45 in good health.

This rearrangement joins TRBV6-5 to TRBJ2-7, with 8 positions matching TRBD2. The germline V gene encodes CDR1 MNHEY and CDR2 SVGAGI. The CDR3 is 14 residues long. CDR3 sequence (DNA): TGTGGCTCACCCAGGGCGGGGGGCCGGAAAGAGCAGTACTTC. Amino acids: CGSPRAGGRKEQYF.

CDR3 sequence (DNA): TGCGCCAGCAGCCAAGATCAAAGGGCAGGGTGGTATGGCTACACCTTC. Residues: CASSQDQRAGWYGYTF. The rearrangement links TRBV4-1 to TRBJ1-2; D perhaps matches TRBD1 (5 bases). Deletions cut 0 bases from V and 5 bases from J, with 16 bases between. The CDR3 totals 16 residues. Germline assignment: CDR1 MGHRA and CDR2 YSYEKL.

This chain connects TRBV15 to TRBJ2-7; maybe TRBD1 (5 bases). The germline V gene has CDR1 LNHNV and CDR2 YYDKDF (reference sequence). CDR3 size: 15 residues. V was cut by 2 bases and J by 6 bases, with 17 bases left in between. The CDR3 is CATSRLFDSLSEQYF. The CDR3 DNA is TGTGCCACCAGCAGATTATTCGACAGCTTGTCCGAGCAGTACTTC.

The J gene is TRBJ1-2, the V gene TRBV5-4; D ambiguous. This CDR3 is 15 amino acids long. Germline assignment: CDR1 SGHNT and CDR2 YYREEE (reference sequence). V lost 2 bases and J lost 7, with 18 bases in between. CDR3 in amino acids: CASSLVSHIRGGYTF. Written as DNA, the CDR3 is TGTGCCAGCAGCTTAGTATCTCATATTCGGGGTGGCTACACCTTC.

This clone was seen only a few times. The CDR3 protein is CASSGLAGGPSTDTQYF. The CDR3 DNA reads TGTGCCAGCAGTGGACTAGCGGGGGGGCCTAGCACAGATACGCAGTATTTT. This chain links TRBV28 with TRBJ2-3; 15 bases match TRBD2. The CDR3 loop spans 17 amino acids. The junction had 3 bases not matched to a gene; V was cut back by 5 bases and J by 0 bases. In germline, CDR1 is MDHEN, CDR2 SYDVKM.

J is TRBJ1-1 and V is TRBV30, with 7 nucleotides matching TRBD1. The CDR3 sequence is 17 residues long. CDR1 and CDR2 from the germline V gene are GTSNPN and SVGIG (reference sequence). J gave up 4 bases and V 5 bases, and 19 bases lay outside the gene matches. CDR3 DNA sequence: TGTGCCTGGCGAAAAACGGGACAGCGATCCTTGACCACTGAAGCTTTCTTT. Translated, it gives CAWRKTGQRSLTTEAFF.

This chain joins TRBV21-1 and TRBJ1-5. TRBV21-1 is recorded as a pseudogene. The CDR3 consists of 14 residues. Written as DNA, the CDR3 is TGTGCCAGCAAGCGGGAAGATAGCAATCAGCCCCAGCATTTT. The encoded protein is CASKREDSNQPQHF.

The rearrangement uses TRBV12-3 or TRBV12-4 and TRBJ1-3; D not certain. Trimming shortened V by 1 base and J by 4 bases, and 5 bases separated the two germline ends. The CDR3 spans 13 residues. For the CDR3, the DNA is TGTGCCAGCAGTTTAGGCACAGGAAACACCATATATTTT. Translation: CASSLGTGNTIYF.

The CDR3 protein is CASSIRQGGMVPYNEQFF. The CDR3 region has the DNA TGTGCCAGTAGTATACGACAGGGGGGGATGGTCCCCTACAATGAGCAGTTCTTC. This chain joins TRBV19 and TRBJ2-1; 9 bases fit TRBD1. Germline V gives CDR1 LNHDA, CDR2 SQIVND (reference sequence). V gave up 2 bases and J gave up 2 bases; unmatched junction bases: 10. CDR3 size: 18 residues.

The CDR3 loop reads CASSDGPRYNSPLHF. The CDR3 coding sequence is TGTGCCAGCAGCGACGGGCCCCGATATAATTCACCCCTCCACTTT. The V call is TRBV9, the J call TRBJ1-6; no firm D call. Germline CDR1 SGDLS, CDR2 YYNGEE. The V and J ends lost 3 bases and 4 bases respectively, with 11 bases between them. The CDR3 has 15 residues.

The chain carries TRBV6-5 and TRBJ1-5; 9 bases agree with TRBD1. There are 15 residues in the CDR3. V was clipped by 5 bases and J by 1 base; unmatched bases: 3. Germline-derived CDR1 and CDR2 are MNHEY and SVGAGI. As DNA, the CDR3 is TGTGCCAGCAGTCGACAGGGGGGGAGCAATCAGCCCCAGCATTTT. It encodes CASSRQGGSNQPQHF.

There are a few counts of this clone. This sequence joins TRBV6-2 or TRBV6-3 and TRBJ2-3; TRBD2 is a possible D gene (6 bases). The CDR3 is made up of 14 amino acids. Germline V gives CDR1 MNHEY, CDR2 SVGEGT. Trimming took 2 bases from V and 10 from J, leaving 16 bases between them. The CDR3 is CASSYVTGDGAQYF. As DNA, the CDR3 is TGTGCCAGCAGTTACGTGACGGGGGATGGTGCGCAGTATTTT.

The chain is built from TRBV29-1 and TRBJ2-3; TRBD2 matches 10 bases. Germline CDR1 is SQVTM and CDR2 is ANQGSEA. The CDR3 covers 18 residues. Trimming at V came to 0 bases and at J to 0 bases, leaving 9 bases not matched to a gene. In DNA form, the CDR3 reads TGCAGCGTTGAAGATTTGAGGCTAGCGGGGGCGAGCACAGATACGCAGTATTTT. Protein sequence: CSVEDLRLAGASTDTQYF.

The rearrangement links TRBV28 to TRBJ2-2, with TRBD2 matching 9 bases. This CDR3 spans 18 amino acids. V dropped 7 bases and J dropped 0; count of bases not matched to a gene: 12. The V gene's germline CDR1 is MDHEN and CDR2 SYDVKM. The CDR3 here is CASTQVWRGGANTGELFF. The CDR3 region has the DNA TGTGCCAGCACCCAAGTTTGGCGGGGGGGCGCGAACACCGGGGAGCTGTTTTTT.

This clone was seen just once. This chain uses TRBV7-9 with TRBJ1-5, with TRBD1 matching 10 bases. The trim removed 5 bases at V and 6 bases at J, leaving 4 bases unmatched. The germline CDR1 and CDR2 sequences are SEHNR and FQNEAQ (reference sequence). The CDR3 is 14 amino acids. In nucleotides, the CDR3 is TGTGCCAGCAGCGAGGGACAGGGGTTTCAGCCCCAGCATTTT. Its translation: CASSEGQGFQPQHF. The full variable domain, rest sourced from reference TRBV7-9 and TRBJ1-5, is DTGVSQNPRHKITKRGQNVTFRCDPISEHNRLYWYRQTLGQGPEFLTYFQNEAQLEKSRLLSDRFSAERPKGSFSTLEIQRTEQGDSAMYLCASSEGQGFQPQHFGDGTRLSIL.

In nucleotides, the CDR3 is TGTGCCAGCAGCCAAGAGGGTAGCCAAGATACGCAGTATTTT. Its protein is CASSQEGSQDTQYF. The V call is TRBV3-1 (or the pseudogene TRBV3-2), the J call TRBJ2-3; no definite D call. Germline V gene data show CDR1 as LGHDT and CDR2 as YNNKEL (reference sequence). Trimming stripped 0 bases from V and 5 bases from J, with 9 bases between. CDR3 size: 14 residues.

V and J are TRBV10-2 and TRBJ2-3, with no clear D. V was shortened by 6 bases and J by 2 bases, with 3 bases between the two germline ends. Germline-derived CDR1 and CDR2 are WSHSY and SAAADI. The CDR3 runs 11 residues. The CDR3 bases are TGCGCCAGCAGCCCCACAGATACGCAGTATTTT. Encoded protein: CASSPTDTQYF.